What follows is one T cell receptor (beta chain) and its context. Its antigen is not identified. Libraries were prepared by immunoSEQ multiplex PCR; TCRdb keeps only in-frame clonotypes and omits some of them. The table has under 45,000 clones, 65% to 80% seen once; the top ten hold less than 6.5%. J lost 8 bases, V lost 6 bases, and 12 bases had no gene match. From germline, CDR1 is MNHEY and CDR2 SVGAGI. The CDR3 contains 15 residues. This sample was taken from a study of a mutant IDH1 vaccine in newly diagnosed glioma. Study as a whole: Vaccine administration was initiated 4-6 weeks following radiotherapy alone, or with temozolomide cycles. Before enrollment, patients got radiotherapy alone, temozolomide alone, or mostly the combination.

Stated time point: week 23, last vaccination. In the vaccine, a single dose held 300 ug of the mutant IDH1 20-mer peptide, along with topical imiquimod. The receptor was derived from a man aged 50 or older with glioma. The material sequenced was PBMCs, taken from a glioma patient whose treatment included an IDH1 peptide vaccine. The chain has TRBV6-5 and TRBJ1-2; TRBD1 aligns across 10 bases. The CDR3 DNA follows: TGTGCCAGCAGGGACCCGGGACAGGGGATGAAAGGCTACACCTTC. Residues: CASRDPGQGMKGYTF.